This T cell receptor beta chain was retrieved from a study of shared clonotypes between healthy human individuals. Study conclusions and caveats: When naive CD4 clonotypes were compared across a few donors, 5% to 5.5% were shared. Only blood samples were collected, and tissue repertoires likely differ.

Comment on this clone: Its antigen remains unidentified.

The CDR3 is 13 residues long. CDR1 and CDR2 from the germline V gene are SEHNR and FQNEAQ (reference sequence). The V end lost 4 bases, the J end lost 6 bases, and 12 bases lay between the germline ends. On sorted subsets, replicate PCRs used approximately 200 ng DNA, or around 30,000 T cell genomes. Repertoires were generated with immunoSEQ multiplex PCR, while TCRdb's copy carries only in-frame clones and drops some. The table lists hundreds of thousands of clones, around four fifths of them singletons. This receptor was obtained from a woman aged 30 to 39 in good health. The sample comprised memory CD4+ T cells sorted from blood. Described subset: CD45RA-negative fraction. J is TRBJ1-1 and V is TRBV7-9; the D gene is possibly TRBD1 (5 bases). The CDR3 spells CASSSFSGAEAFF. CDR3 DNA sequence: TGTGCCAGCAGCTCATTTTCGGGGGCTGAAGCTTTCTTT.